Included here is one TCR beta chain sequence, with context. The data originate from a study of blood T cells in healthy people across ages. The study isolated at least 6.5 million PBMCs from each sample. Together with a sample-barcoded 5' primer, a J-beta primer mix was included in a second PCR lasting roughly 6 to 12 cycles. TCRdb analysed the 5' RACE reads with MiXCR anew, one entry per CDR3 protein. Among some 1.7 million distinct CDR3 sequences, 25% to 30% were seen once, and the ten largest hold 7% to 9%. Trimming removed 7 bases at V and 10 bases at J, with 19 bases between. This CDR3 spans 13 amino acids.

The chain joins TRBV12-3 or TRBV12-4 to TRBJ1-1; tentative D call: TRBD1 (5 bases). The TCR was taken from a woman aged 30 to 39 in good health. Specimen: blood. The CDR3 here is CASIFSGNGGAFF. CDR3 in DNA: TGTGCCAGCATTTTTTCAGGGAACGGGGGAGCTTTCTTT.